The 31 T cell receptor beta chains presented below share a single source sample, sequenced in a study of CD8 T cells in ankylosing spondylitis. TCRdb re-called the 5' RACE reads through MiXCR, storing one row per CDR3 protein. Among 750,000 to 850,000 distinct CDR3 sequences listed, over 9.5% were seen once. These TCRs are of unknown antigen specificity. Study conclusions and caveats: Seemingly distinctive of ankylosing spondylitis blood was a TCR beta motif formed by eight highly homologous variants.

Source material: blood, either unsorted or a sorted T cell fraction (not recorded which). The receptors derive from a male donor with ankylosing spondylitis.

This clonotype was counted between two and nine times. The gene calls are TRBV7-8 and TRBJ1-2, with D possibly TRBD1 on 5 matching bases. This CDR3 has 12 amino acids. Per germline, CDR1 SGHVS and CDR2 FQNEAQ. Trimming cost V 7 bases and J 10 bases, with 16 bases left between them. This CDR3 is CASTDVDSYYTF. CDR3 sequence (DNA): TGTGCCAGCACCGATGTCGACAGCTACTACACCTTC.

The rearrangement uses TRBV5-1 and TRBJ2-7, with 12 nucleotides matching TRBD1. CDR1 is SGHRS and CDR2 is YFSETQ in the germline V gene. The V segment lost 9 bases and the J segment 5 bases; nucleotides outside the gene matches: 9. This CDR3 has 14 residues. The CDR3 is CATTPGTGGHEQYF. The CDR3 nucleotides are TGCGCCACCACGCCCGGGACAGGGGGCCACGAGCAGTACTTC. Drawing the rest from reference TRBV5-1 and TRBJ2-7, the complete variable domain is KAGVTQTPRYLIKTRGQQVTLSCSPISGHRSVSWYQQTPGQGLQFLFEYFSETQRNKGNFPGRFSGRQFSNSRSEMNVSTLELGDSALYLCATTPGTGGHEQYFGPGTRLTVT.

This clonotype came up many times. The V and J genes are TRBV20-1 and TRBJ2-4; the match to TRBD1 covers 7 bases. In germline, CDR1 is DFQATT, CDR2 SNEGSKA (reference sequence). Unmatched junction bases numbered 10, after V lost 6 bases and J lost 2 bases. The CDR3 contains 15 residues. Here the CDR3 DNA reads TGCAGTGCATCCGGGACAGCCGAATCCAAAAACATTCAGTACTTC. This codes for CSASGTAESKNIQYF.

A few counts support this clonotype. V is TRBV7-2 and J is TRBJ2-1; D is possibly TRBD2 (5 bases). The CDR3 has 12 amino acids. V was trimmed by 5 bases and J by 12 bases, leaving 14 bases between them. Germline V gives CDR1 SGHTA, CDR2 FQGNSA. The chain's CDR3 is CASSAEARGQFF. CDR3 DNA: TGTGCCAGCAGCGCAGAGGCCCGGGGGCAGTTCTTC.

The sample holds a few counts of this clonotype. The chain links TRBV6-5 to TRBJ2-7, with D unresolved. Germline CDR1 and CDR2: MNHEY and SVGAGI. V was cut by 0 bases and J by 2 bases, with 8 bases left in between. There are 14 residues in the CDR3. The CDR3 region has the DNA TGTGCCAGCAGTTACTCCATGGCAGCCTACGAGCAGTACTTC. This sequence encodes CASSYSMAAYEQYF.

This clonotype has a handful of counts. V usage is TRBV5-1 and J usage is TRBJ1-4, with D unresolved. The CDR3 runs 14 residues. Trimming took off 4 bases at V and 8 bases at J, with 15 bases between the two ends. Germline V CDR1 and CDR2: SGHRS, YFSETQ. In DNA form, the CDR3 reads TGCGCCAGCAGCCCGACCCCAGAAAAAGAAAAACTGTTTTTT. Its translation: CASSPTPEKEKLFF.

This clonotype was counted only a few times. The V call is TRBV6-1, the J call TRBJ2-7; 10 nucleotides agree with TRBD1. V shed 3 bases and J 6 bases; nucleotides not matched to a gene: 8. The V gene's germline CDR1 is MNHNS and CDR2 SASEGT. This CDR3 contains 15 residues. The CDR3 region is CASSETGTGVSEQYF. CDR3 nucleotide sequence: TGTGCCAGCAGTGAGACCGGGACAGGGGTCTCCGAGCAGTACTTC.

A few counts support this clonotype. V and J are TRBV20-1 and TRBJ2-1; 8 nucleotides agree with TRBD2. The CDR3 covers 14 residues. Looked up from germline, CDR1 is DFQATT and CDR2 is SNEGSKA (reference sequence). V dropped 5 bases and J dropped 0; count of bases not matched to a gene: 3. CDR3 DNA: TGCAGTGCTGAGCGGGGGAGCTCCTACAATGAGCAGTTCTTC. Encoded protein: CSAERGSSYNEQFF.

The V gene is TRBV18, the J gene TRBJ2-3; 14 positions agree with TRBD2. The CDR3 runs 16 residues. CDR1 KGHSH and CDR2 LQKENI come from the germline V gene. J lost 4 bases, V lost 4 bases, and 4 bases had no gene match. CDR3: CASSRGLAGAADTQYF. CDR3 coding DNA: TGTGCCAGCTCACGGGGACTAGCGGGAGCCGCAGATACGCAGTATTTT.

This clonotype was detected a few times. The rearrangement links TRBV15 to TRBJ1-6; maybe TRBD1 (6 bases). The CDR3 spans 14 residues. The ends were cut back, 0 bases at V and 8 bases at J, with 8 bases in the middle. CDR1 is LNHNV, CDR2 YYDKDF, per germline (reference sequence). The CDR3 loop reads CATSRDRTDSPLHF. CDR3 sequence (DNA): TGTGCCACCAGCAGAGATAGGACAGATTCACCCCTCCACTTT.

This rearrangement joins TRBV20-1 to TRBJ1-1, with 10 positions matching TRBD1. V shed 4 bases, J shed 6 bases, and the junction held 5 bases outside the gene matches. In germline, CDR1 is DFQATT, CDR2 SNEGSKA (reference sequence). CDR3 length: 13 residues. The CDR3 spells CSATPDRGAEAFF. For the CDR3, the DNA is TGCAGTGCTACTCCGGACAGGGGGGCTGAAGCTTTCTTT.

This clonotype was recorded at least ten times. The chain couples TRBV20-1 to TRBJ2-5; D gene uncertain. The CDR3 has 14 residues. CDR1 and CDR2 (germline): DFQATT, SNEGSKA (reference sequence). V shed 2 bases and J shed 0 bases, with 10 bases lying between them. CDR3 DNA: TGCAGTGCTAGAAAGGGAACGCACCAAGAGACCCAGTACTTC. It translates to CSARKGTHQETQYF.

The sample holds a few counts of this clonotype. The J gene is TRBJ2-6, the V gene TRBV19; D not certain. Trimming took off 0 bases at V and 0 bases at J, with 6 bases between the two ends. The CDR3 is 16 amino acids. CDR1 is LNHDA and CDR2 is SQIVND in the germline V gene (reference sequence). In nucleotides, the CDR3 is TGTGCCAGTAGTATAGATCCGGGCTCTGGGGCCAACGTCCTGACTTTC. This sequence encodes CASSIDPGSGANVLTF.

This clonotype was seen a few times. The chain links TRBV5-1 to TRBJ2-1; 8 nucleotides agree with TRBD1. Trimming at V came to 2 bases and at J to 4 bases, leaving 5 bases not matched to a gene. The CDR3 has 15 amino acids. Germline V gene data show CDR1 as SGHRS and CDR2 as YFSETQ. DNA of the CDR3: TGCGCCAGCAGCTTCCGGGACAGGATATACAATGAGCAGTTCTTC. It codes for CASSFRDRIYNEQFF.

This clonotype was seen only a few times. The rearrangement uses TRBV7-3 and TRBJ2-3, with a weak D call TRBD2 (5 bases). The germline V gene has CDR1 SGHTA and CDR2 FQGTGA. This CDR3 region has 13 residues. V was shortened by 2 bases and J by 4 bases, with 7 bases between the two germline ends. The CDR3: CASSLGSADTQYF. CDR3 DNA sequence: TGTGCCAGCAGCTTAGGGAGTGCAGATACGCAGTATTTT.

This chain uses TRBV20-1 with TRBJ2-7; 8 bases are a match to TRBD2. The CDR3 runs to 14 residues. The germline CDR1 and CDR2 sequences are DFQATT and SNEGSKA (reference sequence). Trimming removed 3 bases from V and 5 bases from J; junction bases left unmatched: 9. In nucleotides, the CDR3 is TGCAGTGCTAGTTCCAGCGGGAGTGAGGACGAGCAGTACTTC. It translates to CSASSSGSEDEQYF.

This clonotype was observed a few times. V gene TRBV5-1 combines with J gene TRBJ1-1; D call uncertain. Germline V gene data show CDR1 as SGHRS and CDR2 as YFSETQ. The CDR3 is made up of 14 amino acids. Trimming left V 0 bases short and J 6 bases short, with 12 bases between. CDR3 sequence (DNA): TGCGCCAGCAGCTTGGAAGCGCGGGTGGCTGAAGCTTTCTTT. It specifies CASSLEARVAEAFF.

This clonotype appeared many times. CDR3 in DNA: TGCAGCGCTGACCCCTCCTACAATGAGCAGTTCTTC. The encoded protein is CSADPSYNEQFF. This chain joins TRBV29-1 and TRBJ2-1; D call uncertain. The germline gives CDR1 SQVTM, CDR2 ANQGSEA. The CDR3 is 12 residues long. V lost 7 bases and J lost 0, with 7 bases in between.

This clonotype appeared many times. The rearrangement links TRBV10-3 to TRBJ1-5; D may be TRBD1 (5 bases). The germline gives CDR1 ENHRY, CDR2 SYGVKD. Trimming stripped 4 bases from V and 8 bases from J, with 12 bases between. This CDR3 is 13 amino acids long. CDR3 amino acids: CAISASGGEPQHF. The CDR3 DNA reads as TGTGCCATCAGTGCCTCGGGGGGAGAGCCCCAGCATTTT.

With regard to this clonotype: One base away lies a much larger clone, so this may be a sequencing read error. This sequence joins TRBV4-3 and TRBJ2-5, with TRBD2 identical over 10 bases. The germline V gene encodes CDR1 LGHNA and CDR2 YSLEER. The CDR3 loop spans 18 amino acids. V lost 4 bases and J lost 5; bases outside the gene matches: 16. CDR3 nucleotide sequence: TGCGCCAGCAGCCGATTCCCCTTAGCGGGGGGTATCGGGGAGACCCAGTACTTC. Its protein is CASSRFPLAGGIGETQYF.

V usage is TRBV3-1 and J usage is TRBJ1-2, with 8 bases that match TRBD1. The germline V gene has CDR1 LGHDT and CDR2 YNNKEL (reference sequence). CDR3 length equals 16 residues. V gave up 5 bases and J gave up 4 bases; unmatched junction bases: 12. The CDR3 protein is CASSLFLTGVGYGYTF. Written as DNA, the CDR3 is TGTGCCAGCAGCTTATTCTTGACAGGGGTAGGCTATGGCTACACCTTC.

This clonotype was picked up a small number of times. The chain carries TRBV9 and TRBJ1-4, with D perhaps TRBD1 (6 bases). V shed 4 bases and J shed 7 bases, with 14 bases lying between them. The CDR3 is made up of 14 amino acids. Looked up from germline, CDR1 is SGDLS and CDR2 is YYNGEE. The chain's CDR3 is CASSPWKGGEKLFF. The CDR3, as DNA: TGTGCCAGCAGCCCGTGGAAAGGGGGTGAAAAACTGTTTTTT.

This clonotype has ten or more counts. The genes are TRBV29-1 and TRBJ2-3, with TRBD1 matching 9 bases. With V trimmed by 6 bases and J by 5 bases, 12 bases remained unmatched. The CDR3 extends over 15 amino acids. Germline-derived CDR1 and CDR2 are SQVTM and ANQGSEA. DNA for the CDR3: TGCAGCGTCTCCGCTTGGACAGGGGCTGGAGATACGCAGTATTTT. It codes for CSVSAWTGAGDTQYF.

A few counts support this clonotype. The rearrangement links TRBV2 to TRBJ2-1, with D hard to call. Per germline, CDR1 SNHLY and CDR2 FYNNEI. V lost 3 bases to trimming and J lost 5 bases, with 11 bases between them. CDR3 size: 14 residues. This CDR3 reads CASSDEGLNNEQFF. The CDR3 DNA sequence: TGTGCCAGCAGTGACGAAGGGCTAAACAATGAGCAGTTCTTC.

The sample holds many counts of this clonotype. The chain joins TRBV5-1 to TRBJ2-2, with a possible D match to TRBD2 (6 bases). Germline V CDR1 and CDR2: SGHRS, YFSETQ. This CDR3 spans 15 amino acids. Trimming cost V 1 base and J 2 bases, with 9 bases left between them. The CDR3 nucleotides are TGCGCCAGCAGCTTGATTAGCGGAAACACCGGGGAGCTGTTTTTT. Translation: CASSLISGNTGELFF. Full variable domain (missing parts from reference TRBV5-1 and TRBJ2-2): KAGVTQTPRYLIKTRGQQVTLSCSPISGHRSVSWYQQTPGQGLQFLFEYFSETQRNKGNFPGRFSGRQFSNSRSEMNVSTLELGDSALYLCASSLISGNTGELFFGEGSRLTVL.

This sequence joins TRBV4-2 and TRBJ1-3; D gene uncertain. The CDR3 has 15 amino acids. With 0 bases removed from V and 0 bases from J, the gap between germline ends came to 6 bases. Looked up from germline, CDR1 is LGHNA and CDR2 is YNFKEQ. This chain's CDR3 is CASSQELNSGNTIYF. CDR3 in DNA: TGTGCCAGCAGCCAAGAACTGAACTCTGGAAACACCATATATTTT.

This clonotype was detected ten times or more. The chain links TRBV6-5 to TRBJ1-1; maybe TRBD1 (6 bases). This CDR3 is built from 14 residues. Trimming stripped 2 bases from V and 3 bases from J, with 10 bases between. Germline values: CDR1 MNHEY, CDR2 SVGAGI. The CDR3 DNA sequence: TGTGCCAGCAGTTACACCGGGGGCGACACTGAAGCTTTCTTT. This encodes CASSYTGGDTEAFF.

The chain uses TRBV6-5 and TRBJ2-3, with unresolved D. Germline V gene lookup returns CDR1 MNHEY and CDR2 SVGAGI. The ends were cut back, 3 bases at V and 4 bases at J, with 14 bases in the middle. This CDR3 comprises 15 residues. The CDR3 loop reads CASSYSSAPADTQYF. In DNA, the CDR3 is TGTGCCAGCAGTTATTCCTCTGCCCCCGCAGATACGCAGTATTTT.

This clonotype was seen a handful of times. The chain employs TRBV28 and TRBJ1-2, with D uncertain. V was shortened by 2 bases and J by 4 bases, with 8 bases between the two germline ends. The CDR3 covers 13 residues. Germline assignment: CDR1 MDHEN and CDR2 SYDVKM. CDR3 protein: CASSLTQRYGYTF. The CDR3 DNA is TGTGCCAGCAGTTTAACACAGCGCTATGGCTACACCTTC.

The V gene is TRBV4-2, the J gene TRBJ1-2, with D unresolved. V lost 0 bases and J 4 bases, leaving 15 bases between the germline ends. The CDR3 spans 16 residues. In germline, CDR1 is LGHNA, CDR2 YNFKEQ. CDR3 bases: TGTGCCAGCAGCCAAGATCCCTGGTTCACCTCCTATGGCTACACCTTC. Translation: CASSQDPWFTSYGYTF.

In regard to this clonotype: The junction differs from germline at one of its ends, possibly a read error. CDR3 protein: CASILTRNQPQHF. DNA of the CDR3: TGTGCCAGCATCTTAACGCGGAATCAGCCCCAGCATTTT. The V gene is TRBV7-3, the J gene TRBJ1-5, with no clear D. The germline gives CDR1 SGHTA, CDR2 FQGTGA. This CDR3 region has 13 residues.